These T cell receptor beta chains were read from a single sample in a study of shared clonotypes between healthy human individuals. Data came from immunoSEQ multiplex PCR; TCRdb stores just in-frame clones and leaves some out. The sample lists 150,000 to 200,000 clones, about 93% occurring once. Sequencing was performed on naive CD4+ T cells sorted from blood. Source of these receptors: a woman in her 30s in good health. CDR3s leave out the opening cysteine and the closing phenylalanine or tryptophan.

v_call cdr3_aa
TRBV7-2 ASSSWTASSGNTIY
TRBV5-1 ASSLVDNEQF
TRBV20-1 SARPYSEQY
TRBV28 ASITSRGAGANEKLF
TRBV28 ASAIQRLSGNTIY
TRBV29-1 SVDDRGPTDTQY
TRBV28 ASSLSGPGNTIY
TRBV6-6 ASSYSPRQDNQPQH
TRBV2 ASRGDYFSYEQY
TRBV5-1 ASSLGTSGTAYEQY
TRBV11-1 ASSLGASKTYEQY
TRBV29-1 SVEGGGSSGNTIY
TRBV4-1 ASSLSSGTGPLTQH
TRBV6-4 ASRQGRDAEAF
TRBV4-1 ASSQDTDEQF
TRBV28 ASSPFDGFGPNEQY
TRBV15 ATSTTGYKGAF
TRBV28 ASKDSTNEKLF
TRBV28 ASRDRGPGGYT
TRBV30 AWRRMTSYSYEQY
TRBV11-2 ASSPDRGVLGYGYT
TRBV18 ASSPTAGGTYEQY
TRBV5-4 ASSYRDYNQPQH
TRBV5-1 ASSLSDEQY
TRBV19 ATQKTAMNTEAF
TRBV5-1 ASSQSTGTTDTQY
TRBV5-4 ASSLAGEYTIY
TRBV5-1 ASSLERGTYEQY
TRBV7-9 ASSLAMGEGMNTEAF
TRBV7-2 ASSLGQGTGIYEQY
TRBV18 ASSPRAQTFYEQY
TRBV28 ASNTGEAGYEQY
TRBV23-1 ASSCQLVQRDRSSYEQY
TRBV5-1 ASSLSGEWYGYT
TRBV18 ASSTGVSSGANVLT
TRBV6-1 ASSERQGMASGANVLT
TRBV5-1 ASSFGPGAQPQH
TRBV11-2 ASSRHHQDEAF
TRBV2 ASSPGTGVNTEAF
TRBV18 ASSPPALAGEYEQF
TRBV28 ATGAITDTQY
TRBV2 ASSWTSGSTETQY
TRBV27 ASSLLGPTLQGSGYT